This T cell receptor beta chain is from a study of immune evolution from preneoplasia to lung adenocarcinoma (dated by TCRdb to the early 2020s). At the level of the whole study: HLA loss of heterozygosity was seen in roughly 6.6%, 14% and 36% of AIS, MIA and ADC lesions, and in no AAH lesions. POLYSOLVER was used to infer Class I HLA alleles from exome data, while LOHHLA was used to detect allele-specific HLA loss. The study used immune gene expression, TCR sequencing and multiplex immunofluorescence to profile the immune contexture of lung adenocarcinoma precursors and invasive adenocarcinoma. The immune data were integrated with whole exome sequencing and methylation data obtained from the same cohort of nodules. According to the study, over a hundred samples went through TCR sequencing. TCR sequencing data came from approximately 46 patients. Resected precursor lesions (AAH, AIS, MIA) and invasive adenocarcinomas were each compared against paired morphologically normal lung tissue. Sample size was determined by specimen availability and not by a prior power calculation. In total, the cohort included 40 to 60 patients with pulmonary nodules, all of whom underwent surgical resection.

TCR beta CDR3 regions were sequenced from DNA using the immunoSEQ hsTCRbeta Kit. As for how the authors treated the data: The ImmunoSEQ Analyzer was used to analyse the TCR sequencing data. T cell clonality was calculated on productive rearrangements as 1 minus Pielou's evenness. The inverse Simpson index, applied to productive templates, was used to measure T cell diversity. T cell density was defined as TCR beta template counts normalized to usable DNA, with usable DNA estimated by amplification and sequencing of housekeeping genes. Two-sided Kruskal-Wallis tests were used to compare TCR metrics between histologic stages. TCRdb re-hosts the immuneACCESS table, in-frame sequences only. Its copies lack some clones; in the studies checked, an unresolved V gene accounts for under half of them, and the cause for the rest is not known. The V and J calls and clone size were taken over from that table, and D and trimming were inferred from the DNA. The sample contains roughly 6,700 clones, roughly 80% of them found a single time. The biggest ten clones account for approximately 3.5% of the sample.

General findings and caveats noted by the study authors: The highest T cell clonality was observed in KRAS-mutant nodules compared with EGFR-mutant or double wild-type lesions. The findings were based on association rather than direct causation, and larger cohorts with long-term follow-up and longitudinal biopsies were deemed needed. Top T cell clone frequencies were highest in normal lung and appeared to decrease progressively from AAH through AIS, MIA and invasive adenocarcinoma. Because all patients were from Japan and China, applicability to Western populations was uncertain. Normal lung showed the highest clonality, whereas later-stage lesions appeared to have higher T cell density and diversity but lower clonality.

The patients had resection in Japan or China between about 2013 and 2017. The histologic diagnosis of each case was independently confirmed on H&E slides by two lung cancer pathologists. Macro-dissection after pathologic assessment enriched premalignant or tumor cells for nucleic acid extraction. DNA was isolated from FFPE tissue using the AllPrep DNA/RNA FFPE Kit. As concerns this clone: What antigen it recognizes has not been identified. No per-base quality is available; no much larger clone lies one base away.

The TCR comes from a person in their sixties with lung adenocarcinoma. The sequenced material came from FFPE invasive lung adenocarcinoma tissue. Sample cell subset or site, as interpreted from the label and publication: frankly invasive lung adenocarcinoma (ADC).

The CDR3 reads as follows: CASSPLQGAAYNEQFF. The sequence in DNA is TGTGCCAGCAGCCCATTACAGGGCGCCGCTTACAATGAGCAGTTCTTC. The chain is made from TRBV14 and TRBJ2-1; TRBD1 is a possible D gene, resting on 6 matching bases. Including the terminal cysteine and phenylalanine, the CDR3 comprises 16 residues. CDR3 DNA is the only sequence kept; it has 48 bases, read in frame from the first base. Based on the germline V gene, the CDR1 and CDR2 sequences are SGHDN and FVKESK. Cut back by 4 bases and 4 bases, the V and J ends lie 17 bases apart. Where the CDR3 stops, the reference TRBV14 and TRBJ2-1 genes take over; the full variable domain is EAGVTQFPSHSVIEKGQTVTLRCDPISGHDNLYWYRRVMGKEIKFLLHFVKESKQDESGMPNNRFLAERTGGTYSTLKVQPAELEDSGVYFCASSPLQGAAYNEQFFGPGTRLTVL.